Listed below are T cell receptor beta chains from one sample, sequenced in a study of read filtering for tumor transcriptome and immune sequencing. TCRdb redid the calling of the reads with MiXCR, one entry per CDR3 protein. This sample has tens of thousands of distinct CDR3 sequences, with approximately 12% found just once. Material: a population of CD138-negative cells sorted from bone marrow. The receptors come from a donor at least 40 years old with multiple myeloma. The CDR3 runs from the conserved cysteine through the conserved F or W. Fields, in order: V gene, clone size, J gene, D gene, CDR3 protein, CDR3 DNA. A D gene is named only where the DNA matches it firmly. Size is stated for part of the rows, as once, few or many counts, or as a class when the clone is expanded.

V: TRBV20-1; size: many; J: TRBJ2-5; D: NA; CDR3: CSARLPTSTETQYF; DNA: TGCAGTGCTAGACTCCCTACTAGCACGGAGACCCAGTACTTC
V: TRBV18; size: many; J: TRBJ2-7; D: NA; CDR3: CASSPRYGGDPKDYEQYF; DNA: TGTGCCAGCTCACCACGGTACGGCGGAGACCCGAAAGACTACGAGCAGTACTTC
V: TRBV6-2/TRBV6-3; size: many; J: TRBJ2-5; D: NA; CDR3: CASSYSSETQYF; DNA: TGTGCCAGCAGTTACTCGTCTGAGACCCAGTACTTC
V: TRBV28; size: many; J: TRBJ2-2; D: NA; CDR3: CAHLSANTGELFF; DNA: TGTGCCCATTTGAGTGCGAACACCGGGGAGCTGTTTTTT
V: TRBV19; size: few; J: TRBJ1-2; D: NA; CDR3: CASWGRTDYGYTF; DNA: TGTGCCAGCTGGGGCCGGACCGACTATGGCTACACCTTC
V: TRBV10-3; size: many; J: TRBJ2-7; D: TRBD1; CDR3: CAISDPGTGGYEQYF; DNA: TGTGCCATCAGTGACCCCGGGACAGGGGGCTACGAGCAGTACTTC
V: TRBV12-3/TRBV12-4; size: medium-sized; J: TRBJ2-1; D: NA; CDR3: CASATNYNEQFF; DNA: TGTGCCAGCGCGACTAATTACAATGAGCAGTTCTTC
V: TRBV6-2/TRBV6-3; size: many; J: TRBJ2-7; D: NA; CDR3: CASSRDSSSYEQYF; DNA: TGTGCCAGCAGTCGGGACTCCAGCTCCTACGAGCAGTACTTC
V: TRBV5-1; size: NA; J: TRBJ2-1; D: NA; CDR3: CASSEKTGDASEQFF; DNA: TGCGCCAGCAGCGAAAAAACGGGAGATGCGAGTGAGCAGTTCTTC
V: TRBV15; size: many; J: TRBJ1-5; D: NA; CDR3: CATSRDRGNQPQHF; DNA: TGTGCCACCAGCAGAGATAGGGGCAATCAGCCCCAGCATTTT
V: TRBV19; size: once; J: TRBJ1-5; D: NA; CDR3: CTSRAHQGHQPQHF; DNA: TGTACCAGCAGGGCACATCAGGGACATCAGCCCCAGCATTTT
V: TRBV6-2/TRBV6-3; size: many; J: TRBJ2-2; D: NA; CDR3: CASIPDGTGELFF; DNA: TGTGCCAGCATCCCGGATGGCACCGGGGAGCTGTTTTTT
V: TRBV18; size: many; J: TRBJ2-1; D: NA; CDR3: CASSPRGDDEQFF; DNA: TGTGCCAGCTCACCCAGGGGGGATGATGAGCAGTTCTTC
V: TRBV27; size: NA; J: TRBJ2-7; D: TRBD2; CDR3: CTSSLSSGVLPYEQYF; DNA: TGTACCAGCAGTTTATCAAGCGGGGTGCTCCCCTACGAGCAGTACTTC
V: TRBV28; size: few; J: TRBJ2-7; D: NA; CDR3: CASSSPSSYEQYF; DNA: TGTGCCAGCAGTTCCCCAAGCTCCTACGAGCAGTACTTC
V: TRBV6-2/TRBV6-3; size: medium-sized; J: TRBJ2-1; D: NA; CDR3: CASSYPRTLSSYNEQFF; DNA: TGTGCCAGCAGTTACCCCCGTACGCTGAGCTCCTACAATGAGCAGTTCTTC
V: TRBV27; size: NA; J: TRBJ2-1; D: TRBD2; CDR3: CASSYLEAGLAGNEQLF; DNA: TGTGCCAGCAGTTACCTTGAAGCGGGACTAGCGGGAAATGAGCAGCTCTTC
V: TRBV7-9; size: many; J: TRBJ2-3; D: TRBD2; CDR3: CASSARLAGVGGVDTQYF; DNA: TGTGCCAGCAGCGCCCGACTCGCGGGAGTCGGGGGGGTTGATACGCAGTATTTT
V: TRBV19; size: few; J: TRBJ2-3; D: TRBD1; CDR3: CASRRQGGTDTQYF; DNA: TGTGCCAGTAGGAGACAGGGAGGCACAGATACGCAGTATTTT
V: TRBV7-9; size: many; J: TRBJ2-5; D: NA; CDR3: CASSSYGEETQYF; DNA: TGTGCCAGCAGCTCATACGGGGAAGAGACCCAGTACTTC
V: TRBV7-3; size: many; J: TRBJ1-6; D: NA; CDR3: CASSSTGVLLHF; DNA: TGTGCCAGCAGCTCTACGGGAGTACTCCTCCACTTT
V: TRBV27; size: many; J: TRBJ2-7; D: TRBD1; CDR3: CASSPRATGENSYEQYF; DNA: TGTGCCAGCAGTCCCCGCGCGACAGGGGAAAACTCCTACGAGCAGTACTTC
V: TRBV5-5; size: many; J: TRBJ2-1; D: NA; CDR3: CASSFWTEGAKEQFF; DNA: TGTGCCAGCAGCTTCTGGACAGAGGGTGCTAAGGAGCAGTTCTTC
V: TRBV18; size: many; J: TRBJ2-4; D: NA; CDR3: CASSPYSQNKNIQYF; DNA: TGTGCCAGCTCACCATATAGTCAGAACAAAAACATTCAGTACTTC
V: TRBV20-1; size: many; J: TRBJ2-7; D: TRBD2; CDR3: CRVAGSRLYEQYF; DNA: TGCAGGGTAGCGGGGTCTAGACTCTACGAGCAGTACTTC
V: TRBV5-1; size: many; J: TRBJ2-1; D: NA; CDR3: CASSPVEFAYNEQFF; DNA: TGCGCCAGCAGCCCCGTCGAGTTTGCCTACAATGAGCAGTTCTTC
V: TRBV9; size: many; J: TRBJ2-1; D: NA; CDR3: CASSPGLSHNEQFF; DNA: TGTGCCAGCAGTCCCGGACTTAGCCACAATGAGCAGTTCTTC
V: TRBV7-2; size: many; J: TRBJ1-1; D: NA; CDR3: CASSLGQVSTEAFF; DNA: TGTGCCAGCAGCTTAGGCCAAGTGAGCACTGAAGCTTTCTTT
V: TRBV24-1; size: many; J: TRBJ2-2; D: TRBD2; CDR3: CATSEVGGRHTGELFF; DNA: TGTGCCACCAGTGAGGTAGGCGGGAGGCACACCGGGGAGCTGTTTTTT
V: TRBV7-9; size: many; J: TRBJ2-6; D: NA; CDR3: CASTTLPGAGANVLTF; DNA: TGTGCCAGCACCACCCTTCCGGGGGCTGGGGCCAACGTCCTGACTTTC
V: TRBV7-2; size: many; J: TRBJ1-1; D: NA; CDR3: CASSTATVPAFF; DNA: TGTGCCAGCAGCACAGCTACAGTCCCTGCTTTCTTT
V: TRBV11-2; size: many; J: TRBJ2-7; D: TRBD1; CDR3: CASSAGTGTSYEQYF; DNA: TGTGCCAGCAGCGCGGGGACAGGAACCTCCTACGAGCAGTACTTC
V: TRBV5-6; size: many; J: TRBJ2-1; D: NA; CDR3: CASSPPMSSYNEQFF; DNA: TGTGCCAGCAGCCCTCCGATGAGCTCCTACAATGAGCAGTTCTTC
V: TRBV12-3/TRBV12-4; size: many; J: TRBJ1-3; D: TRBD1; CDR3: CASSTDRVSGNTIYF; DNA: TGCGCCAGCAGTACCGACAGGGTCTCTGGAAACACCATATATTTT
V: TRBV25-1; size: many; J: TRBJ2-5; D: TRBD2; CDR3: CASSRGLLMGETQYF; DNA: TGTGCCAGCAGTCGGGGACTACTCATGGGAGAGACCCAGTACTTC
V: TRBV29-1; size: many; J: TRBJ2-3; D: TRBD2; CDR3: CSVATSGTSTDTQYF; DNA: TGCAGCGTCGCTACTAGCGGAACTAGCACAGATACGCAGTATTTT
V: TRBV10-3; size: NA; J: TRBJ1-5; D: TRBD1; CDR3: CASSDPAWDRGTQPQHF; DNA: TGTGCCAGCAGTGACCCGGCCTGGGACAGGGGAACTCAGCCCCAGCATTTT
V: TRBV19; size: NA; J: TRBJ2-1; D: TRBD1; CDR3: CASSMRGPYNEQFF; DNA: TGTGCCAGTAGTATGAGGGGGCCCTACAATGAGCAGTTCTTC
V: TRBV29-1; size: many; J: TRBJ2-2; D: NA; CDR3: CSVGQGLANTGELFF; DNA: TGCAGCGTGGGACAAGGGTTAGCGAACACCGGGGAGCTGTTTTTT
V: TRBV28; size: many; J: TRBJ1-4; D: NA; CDR3: CASSFDEKLFF; DNA: TGTGCCAGCAGTTTCGATGAAAAACTGTTTTTT
V: TRBV7-2; size: medium-sized; J: TRBJ2-1; D: NA; CDR3: CASSLVAGQQFF; DNA: TGTGCCAGCAGCTTAGTCGCGGGGCAGCAGTTCTTC
V: TRBV6-2/TRBV6-3; size: many; J: TRBJ2-1; D: TRBD2; CDR3: CASSPAGDPYNEQFF; DNA: TGTGCCAGCAGCCCTGCGGGAGACCCCTACAATGAGCAGTTCTTC
V: TRBV12-3/TRBV12-4; size: many; J: TRBJ2-4; D: TRBD2; CDR3: CASSLGTSGRMAKNIQYF; DNA: TGTGCCAGCAGTTTAGGGACTAGCGGGAGGATGGCCAAAAACATTCAGTACTTC
V: TRBV11-1; size: many; J: TRBJ1-5; D: NA; CDR3: CASSLSQAQPQHF; DNA: TGTGCCAGCAGCTTATCCCAGGCGCAGCCCCAGCATTTT
V: TRBV7-9; size: many; J: TRBJ2-1; D: TRBD2; CDR3: CASSSGGAGENEQFF; DNA: TGTGCCAGCAGCTCCGGGGGGGCAGGAGAAAATGAGCAGTTCTTC
V: TRBV6-2/TRBV6-3; size: many; J: TRBJ2-5; D: NA; CDR3: CASSHGLKKETQYF; DNA: TGTGCCAGCAGCCACGGACTGAAAAAAGAGACCCAGTACTTC
V: TRBV7-9; size: many; J: TRBJ2-2; D: TRBD2; CDR3: CASSLFLAGTGELFF; DNA: TGTGCCAGCAGCTTATTCCTAGCGGGCACCGGGGAGCTGTTTTTT
V: TRBV7-9; size: many; J: TRBJ2-5; D: NA; CDR3: CASSLEGAGETQYF; DNA: TGTGCCAGCAGCTTGGAGGGGGCGGGAGAGACCCAGTACTTC
V: TRBV7-2; size: many; J: TRBJ2-1; D: TRBD2; CDR3: CASTSRLAGHAGNEQFF; DNA: TGTGCCAGCACCTCTCGGCTAGCGGGACACGCGGGGAATGAGCAGTTCTTC
V: TRBV12-5; size: many; J: TRBJ2-1; D: TRBD2; CDR3: CASGPRVSGRGNEQFF; DNA: TGTGCTAGTGGTCCCCGGGTAAGCGGGAGAGGCAATGAGCAGTTCTTC
V: TRBV6-2/TRBV6-3; size: many; J: TRBJ1-1; D: NA; CDR3: CASSYRGYAEAFF; DNA: TGTGCCAGCAGTTACAGGGGATACGCTGAAGCTTTCTTT
V: TRBV7-9; size: many; J: TRBJ1-1; D: NA; CDR3: CASRGGRAMNTEAFF; DNA: TGTGCCAGCAGGGGAGGTCGAGCCATGAACACTGAAGCTTTCTTT
V: TRBV5-6; size: many; J: TRBJ2-5; D: NA; CDR3: CASSSRLGSVQETQYF; DNA: TGTGCCAGCAGCTCCCGCTTAGGGAGCGTCCAAGAGACCCAGTACTTC
V: TRBV4-2; size: many; J: TRBJ1-1; D: NA; CDR3: CASSQELMNTEAFF; DNA: TGTGCCAGCAGCCAAGAGTTGATGAACACTGAAGCTTTCTTT
V: TRBV12-3/TRBV12-4; size: many; J: TRBJ1-1; D: NA; CDR3: CASTPAGRMNTEAFF; DNA: TGTGCCAGCACCCCGGCAGGGAGGATGAACACTGAAGCTTTCTTT
V: TRBV29-1; size: many; J: TRBJ2-3; D: NA; CDR3: CSALLRVDTQYF; DNA: TGCAGCGCCCTGCTGAGGGTCGATACGCAGTATTTT
V: TRBV7-9; size: many; J: TRBJ2-3; D: TRBD1; CDR3: CASSPTGTGTDTQYF; DNA: TGTGCCAGCAGCCCCACTGGGACAGGCACAGATACGCAGTATTTT
V: TRBV30; size: many; J: TRBJ2-3; D: NA; CDR3: CAWRSGITDTQYF; DNA: TGTGCCTGGAGGTCGGGGATTACAGATACGCAGTATTTT
V: TRBV5-6; size: many; J: TRBJ2-1; D: TRBD2; CDR3: CASSFTGGGNEQFF; DNA: TGTGCCAGCAGCTTTACTGGGGGAGGGAATGAGCAGTTCTTC